The 31 T cell receptor beta chains given below trace back to one sample, sequenced in a study of cytomegalovirus exposure and HLA in healthy donors. Primers included in the PCR were 60 Vbeta and 13 Jbeta primers. Clones were sequenced by immunoSEQ multiplex PCR, and TCRdb holds only the in-frame ones, with some missing. The table shows about 190,000 clones, with approximately 86% occurring only once. The specimen sequenced was PBMCs. The origin of the receptors is a woman aged 18-35 years in good health and CMV-seronegative.

The rearrangement joins TRBV19 to TRBJ2-7; no clear D gene. Germline V CDR1 and CDR2: LNHDA, SQIVND (reference sequence). This CDR3 region has 15 residues. Trimming left V 1 base short and J 0 bases short, with 10 bases between. The CDR3 spells CASSIGARSSYEQYF. CDR3 in DNA: TGTGCCAGTAGTATAGGAGCGAGGAGCTCCTACGAGCAGTACTTC. Looking up the rest from reference TRBV19 and TRBJ2-7 gives the full variable domain: DGGITQSPKYLFRKEGQNVTLSCEQNLNHDAMYWYRQDPGQGLRLIYYSQIVNDFQKGDIAEGYSVSREKKESFPLTVTSAQKNPTAFYLCASSIGARSSYEQYFGPGTRLTVT.

V is TRBV7-9 and J is TRBJ1-4, with D possibly TRBD1 on 6 matching bases. The CDR3 loop spans 16 amino acids. CDR1 is SEHNR, CDR2 FQNEAQ, per germline (reference sequence). V was clipped by 5 bases and J by 0 bases, with 13 bases between them. The CDR3 sequence is CASSTRTGPTNEKLFF. The CDR3 nucleotides read TGTGCCAGCAGCACACGCACAGGGCCAACTAATGAAAAACTGTTTTTT.

This rearrangement joins TRBV4-1 to TRBJ1-5; no reliable D call. Germline assignment: CDR1 MGHRA and CDR2 YSYEKL. Trimming stripped 4 bases from V and 4 bases from J, with 14 bases between. The CDR3 extends over 15 amino acids. The CDR3 loop reads CASSRTDSRNQPQHF. CDR3 sequence (DNA): TGCGCCAGCAGCCGGACGGACTCCAGGAATCAGCCCCAGCATTTT.

V is TRBV28 and J is TRBJ1-6; TRBD1 is a possible D gene (5 bases). This CDR3 has 13 residues. V lost 4 bases and J 7 bases, leaving 8 bases between the germline ends. The germline V gene encodes CDR1 MDHEN and CDR2 SYDVKM. CDR3 loop: CASSWGRNSPLHF. In nucleotides, the CDR3 is TGTGCCAGCAGTTGGGGGAGGAATTCACCCCTCCACTTT.

The V and J genes are TRBV21-1 and TRBJ1-2; TRBD1 is the table's D call, not checked against the DNA. TRBV21-1 is deemed a pseudogene. This CDR3 comprises 18 residues. CDR3 DNA: TGTGCCAGCAGAAAAGGCCCCAGTGCAGGGCCCATGGGATATGGCTACACCTTC. It specifies CASRKGPSAGPMGYGYTF.

This clone was counted once. The V call is TRBV5-8, the J call TRBJ2-1; 8 nucleotides line up with TRBD1. J was trimmed by 4 bases and V by 10 bases; bases with no gene match: 7. There are 13 residues in the CDR3. The V gene's germline CDR1 is SGHTS and CDR2 YDEGEE. The CDR3 sequence is CAPKGTGYNEQFF. CDR3 nucleotides: TGTGCCCCCAAGGGGACAGGATACAATGAGCAGTTCTTC. The entire variable domain, with the rest obtained from reference TRBV5-8 and TRBJ2-1, is as follows: EAGVTQSPTHLIKTRGQQATLRCSPISGHTSVYWYQQALGLGLQFLLWYDEGEERNRGNFPPRFSGRQFPNYSSELNVNALELEDSALYLCAPKGTGYNEQFFGPGTRLTVL.

The chain carries TRBV6-1 and TRBJ2-3; D is perhaps TRBD2 (6 bases). V lost 4 bases and J lost 1, with 12 bases in between. This CDR3 region has 15 residues. The germline V gene encodes CDR1 MNHNS and CDR2 SASEGT. This chain's CDR3 is CASSVSGPRTDTQYF. The CDR3 region has the DNA TGTGCCAGCAGTGTTAGCGGTCCTCGCACAGATACGCAGTATTTT.

The chain recombines TRBV10-3 with TRBJ2-2, with no clear D. Trimming took off 7 bases at V and 0 bases at J, with 9 bases between the two ends. The CDR3 contains 14 residues. Germline V lookup: CDR1 ENHRY, CDR2 SYGVKD. The CDR3 reads CAINSITNTGELFF. In DNA form, the CDR3 reads TGTGCCATCAATAGCATAACGAACACCGGGGAGCTGTTTTTT.

This clone was seen a handful of times. The chain carries TRBV6-5 and TRBJ1-1, with D possibly TRBD1 on 5 matching bases. V lost 5 bases and J 0 bases, leaving 13 bases between the germline ends. Germline CDR1 and CDR2: MNHEY and SVGAGI. The CDR3 has 15 amino acids. The CDR3 nucleotides read TGTGCCAGCAGTCCCCCAGGGTCCCTGAACACTGAAGCTTTCTTT. Amino acids: CASSPPGSLNTEAFF.

This chain uses TRBV18 with TRBJ1-1; TRBD1 matches 7 bases. From germline, CDR1 is KGHSH and CDR2 LQKENI. This CDR3 spans 14 amino acids. V lost 8 bases to trimming and J lost 8 bases; unmatched junction nucleotides: 14. The CDR3: CASDTRYQGEEAFF. CDR3 nucleotides: TGTGCCAGCGATACGAGATATCAGGGGGAAGAAGCTTTCTTT.

This sequence joins TRBV7-9 and TRBJ2-3, with D perhaps matching TRBD1 (7 bases). This CDR3 has 14 amino acids. The V end was cut by 1 base, the J end by 6 bases, with 11 bases between. Germline-derived CDR1 and CDR2 are SEHNR and FQNEAQ (reference sequence). The CDR3 loop reads CASSLGLGGDTQYF. DNA for the CDR3: TGTGCCAGCAGCTTAGGACTAGGGGGCGATACGCAGTATTTT.

This chain uses TRBV4-1 with TRBJ1-2; 9 bases line up with TRBD1. This CDR3 is 14 amino acids long. CDR1 and CDR2 from the germline V gene are MGHRA and YSYEKL. The V segment lost 4 bases and the J segment 5 bases; nucleotides outside the gene matches: 5. In nucleotides, the CDR3 is TGCGCCAGCAGCCTCAAAGGGACAGGGTATGGCTACACCTTC. Encoded protein: CASSLKGTGYGYTF.

The genes are TRBV19 and TRBJ2-1; maybe TRBD1 (6 bases). The V gene lost 4 bases and the J gene lost 5 bases, with 9 bases spanning the gap. The V gene's germline CDR1 is LNHDA and CDR2 SQIVND (reference sequence). The CDR3 runs to 13 residues. The CDR3 nucleotides read TGTGCCAGTAGTAGGGGGCCAAACAATGAGCAGTTCTTC. It yields the protein CASSRGPNNEQFF.

CDR3 sequence reads: CASSYLQGNSPLHF. The CDR3 nucleotides are TGTGCCAGCAGTTACCTACAGGGTAATTCACCCCTCCACTTT. The chain links TRBV6-5 to TRBJ1-6, with D maybe TRBD1 (6 bases). V lost 2 bases and J lost 6, with 8 bases in between. Per the germline V gene, CDR1 is MNHEY and CDR2 is SVGAGI. The CDR3 extends over 14 amino acids.

This rearrangement joins TRBV30 to TRBJ1-6; 9 positions match TRBD1. The CDR3 covers 13 residues. Trimming took 7 bases from V and 5 from J; bases not matched to a gene: 3. CDR1 is GTSNPN and CDR2 is SVGIG in the germline V gene (reference sequence). CDR3 in amino acids: CASQGAHNSPLHF. In DNA, the CDR3 is TGTGCCTCACAGGGGGCCCATAATTCACCCCTCCACTTT.

This rearrangement joins TRBV28 to TRBJ2-1; weak D call: TRBD1 (5 bases). Germline V gene data show CDR1 as MDHEN and CDR2 as SYDVKM. V shed 7 bases and J shed 9 bases, with 13 bases lying between them. The CDR3 is 12 amino acids. Here the CDR3 DNA reads TGTGCCAGCACCCGTGCAGGGTCTGAGCAGTTCTTC. Translation: CASTRAGSEQFF.

V and J are TRBV10-3 and TRBJ2-7, with TRBD2 as a possible D gene (6 bases). This CDR3 contains 15 residues. Germline CDR1 ENHRY, CDR2 SYGVKD. The V gene lost 0 bases and the J gene lost 0 bases, with 9 bases spanning the gap. CDR3 nucleotides: TGTGCCATCAGTGAGTCGGCGGGGTTCTCCTACGAGCAGTACTTC. Amino acids: CAISESAGFSYEQYF.

This chain links TRBV4-1 with TRBJ2-2; D gene ambiguous. The V end lost 3 bases, the J end lost 4 bases, and 6 bases lay between the germline ends. CDR1 is MGHRA and CDR2 is YSYEKL in the germline V gene. The CDR3 extends over 13 amino acids. The CDR3 DNA is TGCGCCAGCAGCCATTTCGGCACCGGGGAGCTGTTTTTT. Protein sequence: CASSHFGTGELFF.

CDR3 nucleotide sequence: TGTGCCAGTAGTGATGGGACAGGCTCTGGGGCCAACGTCCTGACTTTC. Protein product: CASSDGTGSGANVLTF. The chain couples TRBV19 to TRBJ2-6; 8 bases are a match to TRBD1. This CDR3 has 16 residues. Germline V gives CDR1 LNHDA, CDR2 SQIVND (reference sequence). Unmatched junction bases numbered 3, after V lost 5 bases and J lost 0 bases.

The rearrangement joins TRBV12-5 to TRBJ2-3, with TRBD2 matching 8 bases. V trimming: 1 base; J trimming: 5 bases; junction bases outside the gene matches: 11. The CDR3 loop spans 17 amino acids. CDR1 and CDR2 (germline): LGHNT, FRNRAP. CDR3 residues: CASGLGLGVAGIDTQYF. CDR3 nucleotides: TGTGCTAGTGGTTTGGGACTCGGAGTAGCGGGAATAGATACGCAGTATTTT.

V usage is TRBV5-1 and J usage is TRBJ1-2, with D possibly matching TRBD1 (6 bases). Germline V gene data show CDR1 as SGHRS and CDR2 as YFSETQ. The CDR3 loop spans 15 amino acids. CDR3 amino acids: CASGQGTNSNYGYTF. CDR3 nucleotide sequence: TGCGCGTCGGGGCAGGGGACGAATTCTAACTATGGCTACACCTTC.

With regard to this clone: The same CDR3 arises from other DNA sequences in this sample as well. The rearrangement joins TRBV6-1 to TRBJ1-5; no firm D call. CDR1 is MNHNS and CDR2 is SASEGT in the germline V gene. Trimming took 3 bases from V and 4 from J, leaving 7 bases between them. This CDR3 contains 13 residues. The CDR3 spells CASSERRNQPQHF. Here the CDR3 DNA reads TGTGCCAGCAGTGAGAGGCGTAATCAGCCCCAGCATTTT.

The V call is TRBV9, the J call TRBJ1-3, with D unresolved. Germline CDR1 SGDLS, CDR2 YYNGEE. The germline V and J ends were trimmed by 3 bases and 4 bases, with 11 bases remaining between them. This CDR3 region has 14 residues. Here the CDR3 reads CASSDDTSGNTIYF. For the CDR3, the DNA is TGTGCCAGCAGCGACGACACCTCCGGAAACACCATATATTTT.

The chain carries TRBV10-3 and TRBJ2-7; 7 nucleotides match TRBD2. V shed 4 bases, J shed 2 bases, and the junction held 11 bases outside the gene matches. Germline CDR1 is ENHRY and CDR2 is SYGVKD. The CDR3 spans 16 residues. CDR3 in amino acids: CAISALAGENPYEQYF. The CDR3 region has the DNA TGTGCCATCAGTGCCCTGGCGGGGGAGAATCCCTACGAGCAGTACTTC.

This chain joins TRBV11-3 and TRBJ2-2; 7 bases agree with TRBD1. This CDR3 has 15 residues. In germline, CDR1 is SGHNT, CDR2 YENEEA. J gave up 4 bases and V 6 bases, and 8 bases lay outside the gene matches. As DNA, the CDR3 is TGTGCCAGCAGACCCCCCGGGACAGCCACCGGGGAGCTGTTTTTT. Translating gives CASRPPGTATGELFF.

The CDR3 nucleotides are TGTGCCAGCAGCCTCGCTCCGGGACTAGCGGGAGGACACACCGGGGAGCTGTTTTTT. It is translated as CASSLAPGLAGGHTGELFF. The chain uses TRBV4-2 and TRBJ2-2, with 15 bases lining up with TRBD2. Unmatched junction bases numbered 9, after V lost 4 bases and J lost 3 bases. This CDR3 region has 19 residues. CDR1 and CDR2 (germline): LGHNA, YNFKEQ.

A word on this clone: Other DNA sequences of this sample code for an identical CDR3. The chain uses TRBV10-1 and TRBJ2-5; D is perhaps TRBD1 (5 bases). CDR3 length: 13 amino acids. The V gene's germline CDR1 is WNHNN and CDR2 SYGVQD (reference sequence). Trimming removed 3 bases at V and 4 bases at J, with 9 bases between. CDR3: CASSEGGAETQYF. CDR3 DNA: TGCGCCAGCAGTGAAGGTGGGGCAGAGACCCAGTACTTC.

This clone has only one observation. This chain connects TRBV19 to TRBJ1-3, with a possible D match to TRBD1 (6 bases). V lost 6 bases to trimming and J lost 4 bases, with 16 bases between them. CDR1 and CDR2 from the germline V gene are LNHDA and SQIVND (reference sequence). This CDR3 has 15 amino acids. The DNA for the CDR3 is TGTGCCAGTAGCCTTACAGGGCTAGGGGGAAACACCATATATTTT. Residues: CASSLTGLGGNTIYF.

The chain couples TRBV18 to TRBJ1-1; the D gene is possibly TRBD1 (6 bases). Looked up from germline, CDR1 is KGHSH and CDR2 is LQKENI. V lost 5 bases and J lost 8, with 21 bases in between. The CDR3 runs 15 residues. The CDR3 DNA reads as TGTGCCAGCTCATCGTTAGCAGGGGAAGAAACCGAAGCTTTCTTT. Its protein is CASSSLAGEETEAFF.

The rearrangement joins TRBV7-9 to TRBJ2-2; 11 bases align to TRBD2. This CDR3 has 14 amino acids. V gave up 9 bases and J gave up 5 bases; unmatched junction bases: 5. Germline lookup yields CDR1 SEHNR and CDR2 FQNEAQ (reference sequence). CDR3 loop: CASPGLAETGELFF. CDR3 DNA: TGTGCCAGTCCGGGACTAGCGGAGACCGGGGAGCTGTTTTTT. The variable domain in full, completed from reference TRBV7-9 and TRBJ2-2, reads DTGVSQNPRHKITKRGQNVTFRCDPISEHNRLYWYRQTLGQGPEFLTYFQNEAQLEKSRLLSDRFSAERPKGSFSTLEIQRTEQGDSAMYLCASPGLAETGELFFGEGSRLTVL.

The V and J genes are TRBV28 and TRBJ2-1; 11 bases map to TRBD2. Germline values: CDR1 MDHEN, CDR2 SYDVKM. The CDR3 is made up of 15 amino acids. With V trimmed by 6 bases and J by 1 base, 2 bases remained unmatched. CDR3 protein: CASSPSGGSYNEQFF. As DNA, the CDR3 is TGTGCCAGCAGCCCTAGCGGGGGGTCCTACAATGAGCAGTTCTTC.